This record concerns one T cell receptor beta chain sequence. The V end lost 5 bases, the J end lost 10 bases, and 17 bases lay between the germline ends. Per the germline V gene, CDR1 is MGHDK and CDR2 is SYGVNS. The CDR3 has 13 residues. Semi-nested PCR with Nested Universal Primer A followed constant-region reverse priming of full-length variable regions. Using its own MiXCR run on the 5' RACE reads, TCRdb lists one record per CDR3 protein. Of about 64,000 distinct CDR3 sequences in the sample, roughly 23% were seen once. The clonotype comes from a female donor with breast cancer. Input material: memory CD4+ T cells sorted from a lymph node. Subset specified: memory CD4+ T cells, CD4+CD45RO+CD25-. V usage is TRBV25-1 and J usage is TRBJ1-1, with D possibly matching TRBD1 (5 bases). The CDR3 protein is CASSKGFGLGAFF. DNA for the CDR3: TGTGCCAGCAGTAAGGGGTTTGGGCTCGGAGCTTTCTTT. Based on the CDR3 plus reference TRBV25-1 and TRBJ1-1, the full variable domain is EADIYQTPRYLVIGTGKKITLECSQTMGHDKMYWYQQDPGMELHLIHYSYGVNSTEKGDLSSESTVSRIRTEHFPLTLESARPSHTSQYLCASSKGFGLGAFFGQGTRLTVV.